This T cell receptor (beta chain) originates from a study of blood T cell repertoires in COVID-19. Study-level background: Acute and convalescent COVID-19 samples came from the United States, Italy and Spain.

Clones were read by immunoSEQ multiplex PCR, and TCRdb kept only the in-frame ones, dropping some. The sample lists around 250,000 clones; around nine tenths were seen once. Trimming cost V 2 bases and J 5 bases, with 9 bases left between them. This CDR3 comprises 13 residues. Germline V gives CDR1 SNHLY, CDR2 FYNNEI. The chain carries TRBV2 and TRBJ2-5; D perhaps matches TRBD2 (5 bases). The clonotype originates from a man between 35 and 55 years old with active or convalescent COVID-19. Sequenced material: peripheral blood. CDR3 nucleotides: TGTGCCAGCAGTGAACTGAGGGAGGAGACCCAGTACTTC. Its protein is CASSELREETQYF.